The entry below describes one T cell receptor beta chain. What it binds is unknown. This sample was included in a study of T cell repertoires in cytomegalovirus infection. Each CDR3 protein gets one entry after TCRdb re-called the reads with MiXCR. The sample shows around 130,000 distinct CDR3 sequences, 8% to 9% of them seen only once. Broader study findings: The ex vivo response showed dominance by HLA-C-restricted CMV-specific TCR beta clonotypes.

The source material was PBMCs. The sequence came from a human donor in good health (CMV status not recorded). Some clones in this sample may be carry-over from other donors' samples.

CDR3 sequence (DNA): TGTGCCAGCAGCCAGGATTACAATCAGCCCCAGCATTTT. Protein: CASSQDYNQPQHF. The chain uses TRBV3-1 and TRBJ1-5, with no clear D. V lost 3 bases, J lost 3 bases, and 6 bases lay in between. Germline assignment: CDR1 LGHDT and CDR2 YNNKEL (reference sequence). The CDR3 spans 13 residues. Together with reference TRBV3-1 and TRBJ1-5, the CDR3 gives the full variable domain: DTAVSQTPKYLVTQMGNDKSIKCEQNLGHDTMYWYKQDSKKFLKIMFSYNNKELIINETVPNRFSPKSPDKAHLNLHINSLELGDSAVYFCASSQDYNQPQHFGDGTRLSIL.